A selection of T cell receptor beta chains follows, all from one sample in a study of blood T cell repertoires in COVID-19. Data came from immunoSEQ multiplex PCR; TCRdb stores just in-frame clones and leaves some out. Of about 220,000 clones in the sample, about three quarters were seen once. The specimen was peripheral blood. These receptors all stem from a woman in her seventies with acute or convalescent COVID-19. The CDR3 runs from the conserved cysteine through the conserved F or W. The order of the fields is CDR3 protein, CDR3 DNA, V gene, D gene, J gene, clone size. D genes are given only for firm matches. Not every row has a clone size; where given, it reads once, few, many or a size class.

cdr3_aa: CATSRERADPDISHTEAFF
cdr3_nt: TGTGCCACCAGCAGAGAGAGGGCCGACCCAGATATTAGTCACACTGAAGCTTTCTTT
v_call: TRBV15
d_call: .
j_call: TRBJ1-1
clone_size: .

cdr3_aa: CASSSQNTEAFF
cdr3_nt: TGTGCCAGCTCAAGCCAGAACACTGAAGCTTTCTTT
v_call: TRBV18
d_call: .
j_call: TRBJ1-1
clone_size: .

cdr3_aa: CASSPFGQGSEKLFF
cdr3_nt: TGTGCCAGCAGCCCCTTTGGCCAGGGGAGTGAAAAACTGTTTTTT
v_call: TRBV7-8
d_call: .
j_call: TRBJ1-4
clone_size: .

cdr3_aa: CASSDGTGINTEAFF
cdr3_nt: TGTGCCAGCAGCGATGGGACAGGGATAAACACTGAAGCTTTCTTT
v_call: TRBV9
d_call: TRBD1
j_call: TRBJ1-1
clone_size: once

cdr3_aa: CASSYGGAGQETQYF
cdr3_nt: TGTGCCAGCAGTTACGGCGGGGCGGGTCAAGAGACCCAGTACTTC
v_call: TRBV6-5
d_call: .
j_call: TRBJ2-5
clone_size: .

cdr3_aa: CASTVGEGYGYTF
cdr3_nt: TGTGCCAGCACGGTAGGGGAGGGCTATGGCTACACCTTC
v_call: TRBV6-5
d_call: .
j_call: TRBJ1-2
clone_size: .

cdr3_aa: CASSYNRGTEAFF
cdr3_nt: TGTGCCAGCAGCTATAACCGGGGGACTGAAGCTTTCTTT
v_call: TRBV11-3
d_call: .
j_call: TRBJ1-1
clone_size: .

cdr3_aa: CASRRGSTEAFF
cdr3_nt: TGCGCCAGCAGACGAGGGAGCACTGAAGCTTTCTTT
v_call: TRBV5-1
d_call: .
j_call: TRBJ1-1
clone_size: .

cdr3_aa: CAISERGDQPQHF
cdr3_nt: TGTGCCATCAGTGAGCGGGGGGATCAGCCCCAGCATTTT
v_call: TRBV10-3
d_call: .
j_call: TRBJ1-5
clone_size: .

cdr3_aa: CASNVGGSVYGYTF
cdr3_nt: TGTGCCAGTAACGTAGGGGGCTCTGTCTATGGCTACACCTTC
v_call: TRBV19
d_call: TRBD1
j_call: TRBJ1-2
clone_size: .

cdr3_aa: CATSSDLASSYNEQFF
cdr3_nt: TGTGCCACCAGCAGTGATTTGGCTAGCTCCTACAATGAGCAGTTCTTC
v_call: TRBV15
d_call: .
j_call: TRBJ2-1
clone_size: .

cdr3_aa: CASSKGQGRQETQYF
cdr3_nt: TGTGCCAGCAGTAAAGGACAGGGGCGACAAGAGACCCAGTACTTC
v_call: TRBV7-6
d_call: TRBD1
j_call: TRBJ2-5
clone_size: .

cdr3_aa: CASSSPGQGINEQFF
cdr3_nt: TGCGCCAGCAGCTCCCCGGGACAGGGAATCAATGAGCAGTTCTTC
v_call: TRBV5-1
d_call: TRBD1
j_call: TRBJ2-1
clone_size: .

cdr3_aa: CASSLQGRETQYF
cdr3_nt: TGTGCCAGCTCGCTGCAGGGGAGAGAGACCCAGTACTTC
v_call: TRBV18
d_call: .
j_call: TRBJ2-5
clone_size: .

cdr3_aa: CSVGATGTGGANTGELFF
cdr3_nt: TGCAGCGTTGGGGCCACCGGGACAGGGGGCGCGAACACCGGGGAGCTGTTTTTT
v_call: TRBV29-1
d_call: TRBD1
j_call: TRBJ2-2
clone_size: .

cdr3_aa: CASSVGGSGENTGELFF
cdr3_nt: TGTGCCAGCAGCGTAGGTGGTAGCGGTGAGAACACCGGGGAGCTGTTTTTT
v_call: TRBV9
d_call: .
j_call: TRBJ2-2
clone_size: .

cdr3_aa: CASSLMSNTGELFF
cdr3_nt: TGTGCCAGCAGTCTAATGAGCAACACCGGGGAGCTGTTTTTT
v_call: TRBV13
d_call: .
j_call: TRBJ2-2
clone_size: .

cdr3_aa: CASSPQVTGQQPQHF
cdr3_nt: TGTGCCAGCAGCCCGCAGGTCACAGGGCAACAGCCCCAGCATTTT
v_call: TRBV7-2
d_call: .
j_call: TRBJ1-5
clone_size: .

cdr3_aa: CASSQRGGTGEQFF
cdr3_nt: TGTGCCAGCAGCCAGCGGGGGGGCACAGGTGAGCAGTTCTTC
v_call: TRBV5-4
d_call: TRBD2
j_call: TRBJ2-1
clone_size: .

cdr3_aa: CASRLEPAQYNEQFF
cdr3_nt: TGTGCCAGCCGCCTCGAACCAGCGCAGTACAATGAGCAGTTCTTC
v_call: TRBV6-4
d_call: .
j_call: TRBJ2-1
clone_size: .

cdr3_aa: CASSLAGVDGYTF
cdr3_nt: TGTGCCAGCAGCTTAGCAGGGGTGGATGGCTACACCTTC
v_call: TRBV7-9
d_call: .
j_call: TRBJ1-2
clone_size: many

cdr3_aa: CASNACTRPTTWRGTDTQYF
cdr3_nt: TGTGCCAGCAACGCATGCACCCGCCCAACGACCTGGAGGGGCACAGATACGCAGTATTTT
v_call: TRBV21-1
d_call: .
j_call: TRBJ2-3
clone_size: .

cdr3_aa: CATGNSRGNEQFF
cdr3_nt: TGTGCCACTGGAAACTCTCGCGGCAATGAGCAGTTCTTC
v_call: TRBV6-5
d_call: .
j_call: TRBJ2-1
clone_size: .

cdr3_aa: CAWSVRGDTGELFF
cdr3_nt: TGTGCCTGGAGTGTCCGGGGAGACACCGGGGAGCTGTTTTTT
v_call: TRBV30
d_call: .
j_call: TRBJ2-2
clone_size: .

cdr3_aa: CASSQGGSTEAFF
cdr3_nt: TGCGCCAGCAGCCAAGGTGGCAGCACTGAAGCTTTCTTT
v_call: TRBV4-1
d_call: .
j_call: TRBJ1-1
clone_size: .

cdr3_aa: CASSSLAGRGDTEETQYF
cdr3_nt: TGTGCCAGCAGCTCCCTGGCGGGAAGGGGTGACACTGAAGAGACCCAGTACTTC
v_call: TRBV7-6
d_call: .
j_call: TRBJ2-5
clone_size: .

cdr3_aa: CASSLSIGRGNYEQYF
cdr3_nt: TGCGCCAGCAGCTTATCCATAGGGCGAGGGAACTACGAGCAGTACTTC
v_call: TRBV5-1
d_call: .
j_call: TRBJ2-7
clone_size: .

cdr3_aa: CASSDATGTGGNEQFF
cdr3_nt: TGCGCCAGCAGTGATGCTACCGGGACAGGGGGCAATGAGCAGTTCTTC
v_call: TRBV10-2
d_call: TRBD1
j_call: TRBJ2-1
clone_size: .

cdr3_aa: CASSQVTGRGNEQFF
cdr3_nt: TGTGCCAGCAGCCAAGTGACAGGTCGGGGCAATGAGCAGTTCTTC
v_call: TRBV14
d_call: .
j_call: TRBJ2-1
clone_size: .

cdr3_aa: CASSIIRTGFYQPQHF
cdr3_nt: TGTGCCAGTAGTATAATCAGGACAGGGTTCTATCAGCCCCAGCATTTT
v_call: TRBV19
d_call: TRBD1
j_call: TRBJ1-5
clone_size: few

cdr3_aa: CASSYAQSRNTEAFF
cdr3_nt: TGTGCCAGCAGTTATGCCCAGTCAAGGAACACTGAAGCTTTCTTT
v_call: TRBV6-5
d_call: .
j_call: TRBJ1-1
clone_size: .

cdr3_aa: CASSSPSGGTETQYF
cdr3_nt: TGTGCCAGTAGTTCCCCTAGCGGGGGGACGGAGACCCAGTACTTC
v_call: TRBV19
d_call: TRBD2
j_call: TRBJ2-5
clone_size: once

cdr3_aa: CSVDRGSGYGYTF
cdr3_nt: TGCAGCGTAGACAGGGGTTCCGGCTATGGCTACACCTTC
v_call: TRBV29-1
d_call: TRBD1
j_call: TRBJ1-2
clone_size: .

cdr3_aa: CASSRDLSTGSYGYTF
cdr3_nt: TGTGCCAGCTCCCGAGACCTCTCGACAGGGAGCTATGGCTACACCTTC
v_call: TRBV18
d_call: TRBD1
j_call: TRBJ1-2
clone_size: .

cdr3_aa: CASSFSGGLNTGELFF
cdr3_nt: TGCGCCAGCAGCTTTAGCGGGGGCCTCAACACCGGGGAGCTGTTTTTT
v_call: TRBV5-1
d_call: TRBD2
j_call: TRBJ2-2
clone_size: once

cdr3_aa: CASRQGSYEQYF
cdr3_nt: TGTGCCAGCAGACAGGGGTCCTACGAGCAGTACTTC
v_call: TRBV12-3/TRBV12-4
d_call: TRBD1
j_call: TRBJ2-7
clone_size: .

cdr3_aa: CASSQERAPVYGYTF
cdr3_nt: TGTGCCAGCAGCCAAGAGAGAGCGCCAGTCTATGGCTACACCTTC
v_call: TRBV3-1/TRBV3-2
d_call: .
j_call: TRBJ1-2
clone_size: .

cdr3_aa: CATSDPNTGTGGGKQFF
cdr3_nt: TGTGCCACCAGTGACCCGAACACCGGGACAGGGGGCGGTAAGCAGTTCTTC
v_call: TRBV24-1
d_call: TRBD1
j_call: TRBJ2-1
clone_size: once

cdr3_aa: CASSLFPDSNQPQHF
cdr3_nt: TGCGCCAGCAGCTTGTTCCCAGATAGCAATCAGCCCCAGCATTTT
v_call: TRBV5-1
d_call: .
j_call: TRBJ1-5
clone_size: .

cdr3_aa: CASEKMNTEAFF
cdr3_nt: TGTGCCAGCGAGAAAATGAACACTGAAGCTTTCTTT
v_call: TRBV21-1
d_call: .
j_call: TRBJ1-1
clone_size: .

cdr3_aa: CASSIQAGNTIYF
cdr3_nt: TGTGCCAGTAGTATACAGGCTGGAAACACCATATATTTT
v_call: TRBV19
d_call: .
j_call: TRBJ1-3
clone_size: .

cdr3_aa: CAISGTGRNNQPQHF
cdr3_nt: TGTGCCATCAGCGGGACAGGGAGGAACAATCAGCCCCAGCATTTT
v_call: TRBV10-3
d_call: TRBD1
j_call: TRBJ1-5
clone_size: .

cdr3_aa: CATSDSQGGQPQHF
cdr3_nt: TGTGCCACCAGTGATTCCCAAGGGGGTCAGCCCCAGCATTTT
v_call: TRBV24-1
d_call: .
j_call: TRBJ1-5
clone_size: .

cdr3_aa: CATSDSRSGNTIYF
cdr3_nt: TGTGCCACCAGTGATTCCCGCTCTGGAAACACCATATATTTT
v_call: TRBV24-1
d_call: .
j_call: TRBJ1-3
clone_size: .

cdr3_aa: CASRASGARETQYF
cdr3_nt: TGTGCCAGCCGCGCTAGCGGGGCCCGGGAGACCCAGTACTTC
v_call: TRBV5-5
d_call: TRBD2
j_call: TRBJ2-5
clone_size: few

cdr3_aa: CATSGAGGTEAFF
cdr3_nt: TGTGCCACCAGCGGAGCAGGGGGCACTGAAGCTTTCTTT
v_call: TRBV15
d_call: TRBD1
j_call: TRBJ1-1
clone_size: few

cdr3_aa: CASSQTTGLNEQFF
cdr3_nt: TGTGCCAGCAGCCAGACGACAGGGTTGAATGAGCAGTTCTTC
v_call: TRBV14
d_call: TRBD1
j_call: TRBJ2-1
clone_size: .

cdr3_aa: CASSRSAGEGGYTF
cdr3_nt: TGTGCCAGCAGCCGGAGCGCAGGGGAGGGTGGCTACACCTTC
v_call: TRBV3-1/TRBV3-2
d_call: .
j_call: TRBJ1-2
clone_size: once

cdr3_aa: CASGFTGQGGETQYF
cdr3_nt: TGTGCTAGTGGTTTCACCGGACAGGGAGGAGAGACCCAGTACTTC
v_call: TRBV12-5
d_call: TRBD1
j_call: TRBJ2-5
clone_size: .

cdr3_aa: CSASGQDPYNEQFF
cdr3_nt: TGCAGTGCTAGTGGACAAGACCCATACAATGAGCAGTTCTTC
v_call: TRBV20-1
d_call: .
j_call: TRBJ2-1
clone_size: .

cdr3_aa: CSVALTSGITDTQYF
cdr3_nt: TGCAGCGTCGCGCTGACTAGCGGGATAACAGATACGCAGTATTTT
v_call: TRBV29-1
d_call: TRBD2
j_call: TRBJ2-3
clone_size: once

cdr3_aa: CASSQHPLGLAGSRELFF
cdr3_nt: TGCGCCAGCAGTCAACACCCCCTCGGACTAGCGGGAAGCCGGGAGCTGTTTTTT
v_call: TRBV23-1
d_call: TRBD2
j_call: TRBJ2-2
clone_size: .

cdr3_aa: CASSKKEGTALNTGELFF
cdr3_nt: TGTGCCAGCAGCAAAAAAGAAGGGACAGCCCTGAACACCGGGGAGCTGTTTTTT
v_call: TRBV21-1
d_call: .
j_call: TRBJ2-2
clone_size: .

cdr3_aa: CSARRGATQYF
cdr3_nt: TGCAGTGCCCGGCGGGGGGCTACGCAGTATTTT
v_call: TRBV20-1
d_call: TRBD2
j_call: TRBJ2-3
clone_size: once

cdr3_aa: CASSFGLAGANEQFF
cdr3_nt: TGTGCCAGCAGCTTCGGACTAGCGGGAGCTAATGAGCAGTTCTTC
v_call: TRBV11-2
d_call: TRBD2
j_call: TRBJ2-1
clone_size: .

cdr3_aa: CASRTGKAFF
cdr3_nt: TGTGCCAGCAGGACAGGGAAAGCTTTCTTT
v_call: TRBV6-5
d_call: TRBD1
j_call: TRBJ1-1
clone_size: .

cdr3_aa: CASSQRGDRGIYGYTF
cdr3_nt: TGTGCCAGCAGCCAAAGAGGAGACAGGGGGATCTATGGCTACACCTTC
v_call: TRBV3-1/TRBV3-2
d_call: TRBD1
j_call: TRBJ1-2
clone_size: .

cdr3_aa: CASSQEMTGNYGYTF
cdr3_nt: TGTGCCAGCAGCCAAGAGATGACAGGGAACTATGGCTACACCTTC
v_call: TRBV14
d_call: TRBD1
j_call: TRBJ1-2
clone_size: .

cdr3_aa: CASRDRTGPNYSYNSPLHF
cdr3_nt: TGTGCCAGCAGGGACCGGACAGGGCCGAATTACTCCTATAATTCACCCCTCCACTTT
v_call: TRBV27
d_call: TRBD1
j_call: TRBJ1-6
clone_size: few

cdr3_aa: CASSQGEGRNYGYTF
cdr3_nt: TGCGCCAGCAGCCAAGGGGAGGGAAGGAACTATGGCTACACCTTC
v_call: TRBV4-3
d_call: .
j_call: TRBJ1-2
clone_size: .